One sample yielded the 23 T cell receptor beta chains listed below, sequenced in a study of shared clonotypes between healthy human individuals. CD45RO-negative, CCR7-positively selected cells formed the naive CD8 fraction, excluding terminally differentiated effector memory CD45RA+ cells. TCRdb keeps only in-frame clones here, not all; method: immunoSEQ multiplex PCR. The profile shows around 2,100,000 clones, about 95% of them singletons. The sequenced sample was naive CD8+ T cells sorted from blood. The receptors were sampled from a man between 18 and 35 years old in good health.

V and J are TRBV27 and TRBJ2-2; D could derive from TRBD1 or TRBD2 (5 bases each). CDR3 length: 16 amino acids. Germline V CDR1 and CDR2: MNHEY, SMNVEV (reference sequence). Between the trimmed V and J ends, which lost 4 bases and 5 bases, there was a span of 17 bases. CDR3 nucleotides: TGTGCCAGCAGTTCCACTATCTTGGGGGTAACCGGGGAGCTGTTTTTT. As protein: CASSSTILGVTGELFF.

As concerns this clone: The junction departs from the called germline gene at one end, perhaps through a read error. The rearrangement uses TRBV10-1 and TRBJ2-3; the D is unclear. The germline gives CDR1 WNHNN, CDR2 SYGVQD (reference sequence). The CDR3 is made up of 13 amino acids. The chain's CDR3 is CASSESRPFGEHF. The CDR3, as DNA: TGCGCCAGCAGTGAGTCGAGACCCTTCGGCGAGCATTTT.

CDR3 sequence (DNA): TGCGCCAGCAATAGGGCTGAACAAAATGAGCAGTTCTTC. It yields the protein CASNRAEQNEQFF. V is TRBV5-1 and J is TRBJ2-1; no firm D call. The length of the CDR3 is 13 residues. With 6 bases removed from V and 7 bases from J, the gap between germline ends came to 14 bases. Germline V gene sequence: CDR1 SGHRS, CDR2 YFSETQ.

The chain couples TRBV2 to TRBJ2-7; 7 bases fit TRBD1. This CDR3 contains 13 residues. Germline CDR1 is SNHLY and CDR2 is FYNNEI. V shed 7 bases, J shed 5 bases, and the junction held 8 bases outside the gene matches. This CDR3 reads CASNLRQGNEQYF. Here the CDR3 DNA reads TGTGCCAGCAATCTTAGACAGGGCAACGAGCAGTACTTC.

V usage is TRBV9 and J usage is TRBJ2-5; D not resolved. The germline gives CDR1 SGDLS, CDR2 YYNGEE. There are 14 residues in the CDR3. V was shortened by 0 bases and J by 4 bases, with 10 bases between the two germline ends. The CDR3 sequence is CASSVGPGLETQYF. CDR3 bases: TGTGCCAGCAGCGTAGGGCCCGGATTAGAGACCCAGTACTTC.

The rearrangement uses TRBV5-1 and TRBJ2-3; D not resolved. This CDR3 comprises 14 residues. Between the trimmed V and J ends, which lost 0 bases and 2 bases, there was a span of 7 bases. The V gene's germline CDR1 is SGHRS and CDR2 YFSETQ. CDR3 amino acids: CASSLEPFTDTQYF. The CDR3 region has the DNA TGCGCCAGCAGCTTGGAGCCTTTCACAGATACGCAGTATTTT. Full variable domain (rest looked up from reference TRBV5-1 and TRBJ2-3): KAGVTQTPRYLIKTRGQQVTLSCSPISGHRSVSWYQQTPGQGLQFLFEYFSETQRNKGNFPGRFSGRQFSNSRSEMNVSTLELGDSALYLCASSLEPFTDTQYFGPGTRLTVL.

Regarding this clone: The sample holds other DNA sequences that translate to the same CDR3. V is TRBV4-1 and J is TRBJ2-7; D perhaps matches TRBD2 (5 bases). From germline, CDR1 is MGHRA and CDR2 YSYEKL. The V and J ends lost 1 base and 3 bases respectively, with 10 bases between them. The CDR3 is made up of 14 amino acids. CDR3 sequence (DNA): TGCGCCAGCAGCCAAGTACTCCGGGACTACGAGCAGTACTTC. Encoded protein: CASSQVLRDYEQYF.

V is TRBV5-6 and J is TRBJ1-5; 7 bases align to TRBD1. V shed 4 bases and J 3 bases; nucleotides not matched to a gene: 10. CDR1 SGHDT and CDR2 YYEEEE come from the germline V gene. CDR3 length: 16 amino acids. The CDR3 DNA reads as TGTGCCAGCAGCCCGGGACAGTTATTTTACAATCAGCCCCAGCATTTT. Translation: CASSPGQLFYNQPQHF.

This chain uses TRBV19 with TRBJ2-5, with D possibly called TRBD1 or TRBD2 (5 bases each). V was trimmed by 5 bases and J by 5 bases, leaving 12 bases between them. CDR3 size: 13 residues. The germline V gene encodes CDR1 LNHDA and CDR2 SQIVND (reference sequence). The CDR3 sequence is CASSDSGAETQYF. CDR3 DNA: TGTGCCAGTAGTGACAGCGGTGCGGAGACCCAGTACTTC.

The CDR3 DNA reads as TGTGCCAGCGCCCTGGGACCGCTTTTGGAGACCCAGTACTTC. Translating gives CASALGPLLETQYF. The chain carries TRBV6-5 and TRBJ2-5, with D perhaps TRBD1 or TRBD2 (5 bases each). The germline gives CDR1 MNHEY, CDR2 SVGAGI. V lost 8 bases, J lost 5 bases, and 18 bases lay in between. This CDR3 has 14 amino acids.

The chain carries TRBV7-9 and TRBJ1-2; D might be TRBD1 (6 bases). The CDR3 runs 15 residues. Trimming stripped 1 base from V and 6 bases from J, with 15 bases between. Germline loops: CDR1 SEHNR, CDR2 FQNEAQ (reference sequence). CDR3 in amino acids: CASSLESGGFDGYTF. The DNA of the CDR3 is TGTGCCAGCAGCTTAGAGTCCGGGGGCTTCGATGGCTACACCTTC.

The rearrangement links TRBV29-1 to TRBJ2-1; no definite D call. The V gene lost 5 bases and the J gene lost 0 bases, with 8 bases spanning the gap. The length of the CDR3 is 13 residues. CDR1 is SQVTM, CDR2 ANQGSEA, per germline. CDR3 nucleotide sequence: TGCAGCGTTCCACCGAGCTCCTACAATGAGCAGTTCTTC. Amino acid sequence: CSVPPSSYNEQFF.

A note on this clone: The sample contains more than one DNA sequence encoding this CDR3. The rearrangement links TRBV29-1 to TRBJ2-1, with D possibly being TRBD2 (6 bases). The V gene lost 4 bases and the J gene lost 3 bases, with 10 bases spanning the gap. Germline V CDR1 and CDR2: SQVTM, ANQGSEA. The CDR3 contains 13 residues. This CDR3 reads CSVVEGGYNEQFF. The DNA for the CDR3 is TGCAGCGTTGTGGAGGGAGGCTACAATGAGCAGTTCTTC.

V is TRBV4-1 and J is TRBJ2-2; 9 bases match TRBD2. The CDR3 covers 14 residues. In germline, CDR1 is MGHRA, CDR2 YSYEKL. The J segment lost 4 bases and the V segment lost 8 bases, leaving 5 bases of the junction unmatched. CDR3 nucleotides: TGCGCCAGCCGGACTAGCGAGATCACCGGGGAGCTGTTTTTT. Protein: CASRTSEITGELFF.

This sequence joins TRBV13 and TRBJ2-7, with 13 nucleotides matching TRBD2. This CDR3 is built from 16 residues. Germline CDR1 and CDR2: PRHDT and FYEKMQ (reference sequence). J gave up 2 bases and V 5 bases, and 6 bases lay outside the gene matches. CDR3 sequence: CASSNHGTSGAYEQYF. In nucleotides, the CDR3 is TGTGCCAGCAGCAACCACGGGACTAGCGGGGCCTACGAGCAGTACTTC.

CDR3 DNA sequence: TGTGCCAGCAGTCCCAAGACCGCAGATGGCTACACCTTC. Protein product: CASSPKTADGYTF. This chain joins TRBV28 and TRBJ1-2, with D hard to call. The CDR3 is 13 amino acids. Germline V gene sequence: CDR1 MDHEN, CDR2 SYDVKM. Deletions cut 5 bases from V and 6 bases from J, with 13 bases between.

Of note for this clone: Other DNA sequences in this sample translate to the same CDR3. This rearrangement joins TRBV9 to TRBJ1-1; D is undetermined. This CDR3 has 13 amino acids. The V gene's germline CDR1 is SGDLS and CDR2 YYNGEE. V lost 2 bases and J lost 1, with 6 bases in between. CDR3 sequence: CASSVGTNTEAFF. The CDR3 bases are TGTGCCAGCAGCGTGGGCACGAACACTGAAGCTTTCTTT.

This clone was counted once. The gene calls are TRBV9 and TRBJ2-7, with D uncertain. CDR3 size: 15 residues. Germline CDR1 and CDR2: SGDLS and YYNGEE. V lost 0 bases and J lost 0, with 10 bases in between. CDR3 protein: CASSVAPETSYEQYF. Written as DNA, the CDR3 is TGTGCCAGCAGCGTAGCTCCAGAGACCTCCTACGAGCAGTACTTC.

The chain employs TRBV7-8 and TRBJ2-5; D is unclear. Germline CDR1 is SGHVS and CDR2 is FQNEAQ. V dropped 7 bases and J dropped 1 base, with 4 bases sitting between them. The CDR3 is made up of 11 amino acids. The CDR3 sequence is CASTPQETQYF. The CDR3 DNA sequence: TGTGCCAGCACACCCCAAGAGACCCAGTACTTC.

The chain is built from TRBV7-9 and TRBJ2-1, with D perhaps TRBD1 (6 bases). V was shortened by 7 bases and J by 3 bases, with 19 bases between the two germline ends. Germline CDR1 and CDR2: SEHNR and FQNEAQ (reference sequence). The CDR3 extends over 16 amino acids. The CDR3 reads CASIPGAGADYNEQFF. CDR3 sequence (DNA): TGTGCCAGCATCCCAGGGGCAGGAGCGGACTACAATGAGCAGTTCTTC.

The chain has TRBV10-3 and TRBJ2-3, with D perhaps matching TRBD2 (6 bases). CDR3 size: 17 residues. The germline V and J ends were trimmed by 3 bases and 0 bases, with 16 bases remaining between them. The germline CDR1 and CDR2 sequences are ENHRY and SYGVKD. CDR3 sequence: CAISDPPAGPSTDTQYF. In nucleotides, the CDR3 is TGTGCCATCAGTGACCCCCCGGCGGGACCCAGCACAGATACGCAGTATTTT.

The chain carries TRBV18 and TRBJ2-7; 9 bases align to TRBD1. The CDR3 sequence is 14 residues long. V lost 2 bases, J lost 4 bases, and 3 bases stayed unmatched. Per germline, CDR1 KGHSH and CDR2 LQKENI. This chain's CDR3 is CASSPGQGKYEQYF. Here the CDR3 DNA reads TGTGCCAGCTCACCAGGACAGGGGAAATACGAGCAGTACTTC.

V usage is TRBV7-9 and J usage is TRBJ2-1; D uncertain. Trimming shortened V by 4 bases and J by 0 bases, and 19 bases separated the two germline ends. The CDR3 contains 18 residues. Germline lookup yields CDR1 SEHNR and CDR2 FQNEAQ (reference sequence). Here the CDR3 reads CASSSYQTITDSYNEQFF. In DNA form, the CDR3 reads TGTGCCAGCAGCTCGTATCAAACTATTACGGACTCCTACAATGAGCAGTTCTTC.